This T cell receptor beta chain is drawn from a study of T cell responses to AZD1222 COVID-19 vaccine. Study at large: Pooling covered second doses at about 4 or about 12 weeks.

Overall study findings and caveats: Vaccination with two AZD1222 doses was followed by a rise in Spike-specific TCR breadth and depth.

Clones were sequenced by immunoSEQ multiplex PCR, and TCRdb holds only the in-frame ones, with some missing. The table includes 100,000 to 130,000 clones, about 90% detected once. Germline loops: CDR1 SGHTA, CDR2 FQGTGA. The ends lost 5 bases at V and 0 bases at J; junction bases unmatched: 2. The CDR3 is 15 residues long. For this clone: Antigen unknown.

This material consisted of peripheral blood, taken on day 0 of AZD1222 vaccination. This clonotype originated in an adult in good health. The chain links TRBV7-3 to TRBJ2-1; 9 bases map to TRBD2. This chain's CDR3 is CASSPGLASYNEQFF. The CDR3 coding sequence is TGTGCCAGCAGCCCGGGACTAGCCTCCTACAATGAGCAGTTCTTC. Combining the CDR3 with reference TRBV7-3 and TRBJ2-1 gives the whole variable domain GAGVSQTPSNKVTEKGKYVELRCDPISGHTALYWYRQSLGQGPEFLIYFQGTGAADDSGLPNDRFFAVRPEGSVSTLKIQRTERGDSAVYLCASSPGLASYNEQFFGPGTRLTVL.